The 10 T cell receptor beta chains given below trace back to one sample, sequenced in a study of identical twins. TCRdb re-derived calls from the 5' RACE reads in MiXCR, one entry per CDR3 protein. In the table there are 750,000 to 950,000 distinct CDR3 sequences, 9% to 15% of which are singletons. This sample was also put to use in a study of yellow fever vaccine responses in identical twins.

Input material: PBMCs. These receptors were obtained from a woman aged 18 to 35 in good health.

Concerning this clonotype: At one boundary the junction diverges from the germline segment, which might be a read error. The chain recombines TRBV5-1 with TRBJ2-5, with D possibly matching TRBD1 (5 bases). Germline lookup yields CDR1 SGHRS and CDR2 YFSETQ. CDR3 size: 14 residues. The CDR3 DNA is TGCGCCAGCACCTTGGGGCTCCCTCAAGAGACCCAGTACTTC. It yields the protein CASTLGLPQETQYF.

The chain carries TRBV12-3 or TRBV12-4 and TRBJ2-7; TRBD1 matches at 10 bases. J gave up 1 base and V 5 bases, and 8 bases lay outside the gene matches. The CDR3 sequence is 16 residues long. The CDR3 is CASSGKGTGVSYEQYF. The CDR3 nucleotides are TGTGCCAGCAGTGGGAAAGGGACAGGGGTTTCCTACGAGCAGTACTTC.

For this clonotype: An end of the junction does not agree with germline; a read error may underlie this. V and J are TRBV7-6 and TRBJ2-1, with a tentative D call TRBD1 (5 bases). The germline V gene encodes CDR1 SGHVS and CDR2 FNYEAQ. The CDR3 is 15 amino acids. The chain's CDR3 is CASSLAQGSNNEQFF. The DNA for the CDR3 is TGTGCCAGCAGCTTAGCGCAGGGCTCCAACAATGAGCAGTTCTTC. The variable domain in full, with the rest retrieved from reference TRBV7-6 and TRBJ2-1, is GAGVSQSPRYKVTKRGQDVALRCDPISGHVSLYWYRQALGQGPEFLTYFNYEAQQDKSGLPNDRFSAERPEGSISTLTIQRTEQRDSAMYRCASSLAQGSNNEQFFGPGTRLTVL.

The chain is built from TRBV3-1 and TRBJ2-5, with 12 bases aligning to TRBD2. The J segment lost 0 bases and the V segment lost 11 bases, leaving 13 bases of the junction unmatched. Germline CDR1 and CDR2: LGHDT and YNNKEL (reference sequence). The CDR3 extends over 17 amino acids. The CDR3 DNA reads as TGTGCCCGCCAGAGCAGGCTAGCGGGGGGGTACCAAGAGACCCAGTACTTC. It encodes CARQSRLAGGYQETQYF.

The V gene is TRBV11-2, the J gene TRBJ2-7; no clear D gene. The CDR3 length is 14 residues. Trimming pared 0 bases from V and 3 bases from J, leaving 9 bases between. Germline lookup yields CDR1 SGHAT and CDR2 FQNNGV. The CDR3 is CASSLDLVIYEQYF. CDR3 DNA: TGTGCCAGCAGCTTAGATTTAGTAATCTACGAGCAGTACTTC.

The chain recombines TRBV29-1 with TRBJ2-1, with D tentatively TRBD2 (6 bases). This CDR3 has 11 residues. CDR1 SQVTM and CDR2 ANQGSEA come from the germline V gene. Trimming pared 4 bases from V and 9 bases from J, leaving 10 bases between. The CDR3 protein is CSVGTGVEQFF. Written as DNA, the CDR3 is TGCAGCGTTGGTACGGGGGTTGAGCAGTTCTTC.

The CDR3 DNA is TGTGCCAGCAGCCGTTTAGGCGGGGGTTCAACAGATACGCAGTATTTT. Amino acids: CASSRLGGGSTDTQYF. The genes are TRBV12-3 or TRBV12-4 and TRBJ2-3, with 7 nucleotides matching TRBD2. The V and J ends lost 6 bases and 3 bases, in that order; junction bases with no gene match: 12. This CDR3 is 16 amino acids long.

This clonotype was seen a handful of times. The V call is TRBV3-1, the J call TRBJ2-4; D is perhaps TRBD1 or TRBD2 (5 bases each). This CDR3 comprises 14 residues. Trimming pared 2 bases from V and 8 bases from J, leaving 13 bases between. In germline, CDR1 is LGHDT, CDR2 YNNKEL (reference sequence). Here the CDR3 reads CASSQRGAGDIQYF. The CDR3 DNA reads as TGTGCCAGCAGCCAACGAGGGGCCGGGGACATTCAGTACTTC. Full variable domain (remainder filled in from reference TRBV3-1 and TRBJ2-4): DTAVSQTPKYLVTQMGNDKSIKCEQNLGHDTMYWYKQDSKKFLKIMFSYNNKELIINETVPNRFSPKSPDKAHLNLHINSLELGDSAVYFCASSQRGAGDIQYFGAGTRLSVL.

This clonotype was found a few times. The chain recombines TRBV28 with TRBJ2-1; D gene uncertain. The length of the CDR3 is 14 residues. CDR1 and CDR2 (germline): MDHEN, SYDVKM. V lost 4 bases to trimming and J lost 0 bases, with 7 bases between them. The CDR3 loop reads CASSSRFSYNEQFF. DNA of the CDR3: TGTGCCAGCAGTTCCAGATTCTCCTACAATGAGCAGTTCTTC.

Here the CDR3 DNA reads TGTGCCAGCAGTTTCCGGCTTCGAGCCTACGAGCAGTACTTC. As protein: CASSFRLRAYEQYF. This chain uses TRBV28 with TRBJ2-7; no clear D gene. Trimming removed 3 bases at V and 2 bases at J, with 11 bases between. Germline V gives CDR1 MDHEN, CDR2 SYDVKM. The CDR3 contains 14 residues.